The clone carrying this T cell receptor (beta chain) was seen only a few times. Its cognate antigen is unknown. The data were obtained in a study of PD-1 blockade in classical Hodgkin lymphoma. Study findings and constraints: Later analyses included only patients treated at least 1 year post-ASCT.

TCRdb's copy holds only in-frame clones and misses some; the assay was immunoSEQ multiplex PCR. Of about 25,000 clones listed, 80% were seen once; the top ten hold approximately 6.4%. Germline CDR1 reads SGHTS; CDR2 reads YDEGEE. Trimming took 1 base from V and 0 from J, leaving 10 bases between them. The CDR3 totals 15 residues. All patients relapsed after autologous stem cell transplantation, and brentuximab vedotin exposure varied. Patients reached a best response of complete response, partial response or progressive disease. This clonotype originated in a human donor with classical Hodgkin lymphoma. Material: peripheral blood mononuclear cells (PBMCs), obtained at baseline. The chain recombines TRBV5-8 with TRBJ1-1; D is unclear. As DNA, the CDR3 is TGTGCCAGCAGCTTGTATGGGCAGTTGAACACTGAAGCTTTCTTT. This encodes CASSLYGQLNTEAFF.